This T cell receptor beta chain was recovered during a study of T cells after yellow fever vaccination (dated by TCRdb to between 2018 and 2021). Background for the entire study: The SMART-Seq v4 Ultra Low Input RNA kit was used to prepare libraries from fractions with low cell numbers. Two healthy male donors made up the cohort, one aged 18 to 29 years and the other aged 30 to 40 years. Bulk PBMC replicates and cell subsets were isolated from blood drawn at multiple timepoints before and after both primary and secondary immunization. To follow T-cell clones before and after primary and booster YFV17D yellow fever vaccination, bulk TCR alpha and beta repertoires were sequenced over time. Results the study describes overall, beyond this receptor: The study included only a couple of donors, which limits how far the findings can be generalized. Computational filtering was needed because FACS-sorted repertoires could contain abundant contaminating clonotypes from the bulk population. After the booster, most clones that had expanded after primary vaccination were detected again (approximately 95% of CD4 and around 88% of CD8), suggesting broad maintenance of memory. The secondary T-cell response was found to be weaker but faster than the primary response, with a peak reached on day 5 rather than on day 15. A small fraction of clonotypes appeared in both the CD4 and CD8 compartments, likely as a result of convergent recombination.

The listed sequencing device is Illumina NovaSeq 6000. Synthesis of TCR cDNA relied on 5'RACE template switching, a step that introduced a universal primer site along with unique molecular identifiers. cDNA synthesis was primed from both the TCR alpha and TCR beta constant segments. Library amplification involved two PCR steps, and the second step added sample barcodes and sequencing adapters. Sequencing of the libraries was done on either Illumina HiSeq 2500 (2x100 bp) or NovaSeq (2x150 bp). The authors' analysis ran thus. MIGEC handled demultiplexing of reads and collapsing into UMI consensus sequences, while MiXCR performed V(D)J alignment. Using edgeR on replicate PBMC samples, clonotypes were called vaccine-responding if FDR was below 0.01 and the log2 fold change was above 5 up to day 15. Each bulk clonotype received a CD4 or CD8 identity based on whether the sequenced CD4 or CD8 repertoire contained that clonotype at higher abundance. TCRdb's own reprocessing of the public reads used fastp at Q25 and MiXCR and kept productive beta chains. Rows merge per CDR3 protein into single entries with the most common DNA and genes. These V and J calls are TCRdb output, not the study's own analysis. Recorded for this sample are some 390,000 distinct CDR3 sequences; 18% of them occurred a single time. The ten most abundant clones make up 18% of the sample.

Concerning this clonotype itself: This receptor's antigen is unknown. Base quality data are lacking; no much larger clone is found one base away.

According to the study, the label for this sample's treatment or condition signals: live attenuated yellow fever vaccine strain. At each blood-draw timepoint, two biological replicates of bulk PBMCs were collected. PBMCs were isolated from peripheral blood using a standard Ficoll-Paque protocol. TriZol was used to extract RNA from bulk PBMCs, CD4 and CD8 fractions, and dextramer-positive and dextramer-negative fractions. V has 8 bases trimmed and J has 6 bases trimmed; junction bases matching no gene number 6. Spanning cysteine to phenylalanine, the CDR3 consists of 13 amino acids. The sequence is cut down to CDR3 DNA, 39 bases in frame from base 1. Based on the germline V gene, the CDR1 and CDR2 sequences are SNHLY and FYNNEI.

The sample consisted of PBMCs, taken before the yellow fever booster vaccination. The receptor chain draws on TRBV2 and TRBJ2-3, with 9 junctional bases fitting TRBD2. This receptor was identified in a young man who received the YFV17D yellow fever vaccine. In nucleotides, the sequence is TGTGCCAGCGGCGGGGGGGTGTCGGATACGCAGTATTTT. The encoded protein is CASGGGVSDTQYF.